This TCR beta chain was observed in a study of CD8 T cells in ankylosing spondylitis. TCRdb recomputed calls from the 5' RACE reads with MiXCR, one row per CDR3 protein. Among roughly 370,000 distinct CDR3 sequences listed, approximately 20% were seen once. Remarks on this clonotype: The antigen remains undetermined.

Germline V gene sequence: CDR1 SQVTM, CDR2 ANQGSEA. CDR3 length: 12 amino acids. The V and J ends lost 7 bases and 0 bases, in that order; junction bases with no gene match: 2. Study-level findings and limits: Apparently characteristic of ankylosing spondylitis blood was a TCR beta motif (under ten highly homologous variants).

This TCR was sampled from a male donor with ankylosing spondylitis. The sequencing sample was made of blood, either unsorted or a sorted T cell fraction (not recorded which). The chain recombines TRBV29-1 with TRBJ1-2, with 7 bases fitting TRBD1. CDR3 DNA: TGCAGCGGACAGGGAGCTAACTATGGCTACACCTTC. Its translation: CSGQGANYGYTF.